Below, one T cell receptor (beta chain) is given with its context. Its cognate antigen is unknown. These data belong to a study of cytomegalovirus exposure and HLA in healthy donors. Looking at the study overall: From donors who were HLA-typed, an early data release held 70 million to 90 million unique TCRs.

The germline gives CDR1 MDHEN, CDR2 SYDVKM. V was trimmed by 7 bases and J by 6 bases, leaving 12 bases between them. The length of the CDR3 is 12 residues. A multiplex PCR was run with 60 Vbeta primers and 13 Jbeta primers. The protocol was immunoSEQ multiplex PCR, while the TCRdb copy is restricted to in-frame clones and leaves out a portion. The table has around 120,000 clones, around two thirds seen once. Overall study results and limits: Sequencing probably produced one cluster of sequence variants that were highly shared.

Source material: PBMCs. The receptor was derived from a man younger than 40 in good health and CMV-seropositive. This chain uses TRBV28 with TRBJ1-2; D is perhaps TRBD1 (6 bases). Written as DNA, the CDR3 is TGTGCCAGCACCACGGCAGGGGATGGCTACACCTTC. Translating it yields CASTTAGDGYTF.